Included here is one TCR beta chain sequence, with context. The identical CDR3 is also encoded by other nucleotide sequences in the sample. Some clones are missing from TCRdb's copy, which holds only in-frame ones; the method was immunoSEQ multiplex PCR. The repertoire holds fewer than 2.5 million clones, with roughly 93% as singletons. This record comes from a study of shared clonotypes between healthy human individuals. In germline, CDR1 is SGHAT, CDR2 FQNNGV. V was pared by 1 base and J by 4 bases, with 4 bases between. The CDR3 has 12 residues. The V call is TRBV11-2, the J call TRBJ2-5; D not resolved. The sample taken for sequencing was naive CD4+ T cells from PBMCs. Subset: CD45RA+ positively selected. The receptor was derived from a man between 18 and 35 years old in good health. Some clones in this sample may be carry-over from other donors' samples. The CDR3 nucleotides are TGTGCCAGCAGCTTAGGCAGAGAGACCCAGTACTTC. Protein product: CASSLGRETQYF.